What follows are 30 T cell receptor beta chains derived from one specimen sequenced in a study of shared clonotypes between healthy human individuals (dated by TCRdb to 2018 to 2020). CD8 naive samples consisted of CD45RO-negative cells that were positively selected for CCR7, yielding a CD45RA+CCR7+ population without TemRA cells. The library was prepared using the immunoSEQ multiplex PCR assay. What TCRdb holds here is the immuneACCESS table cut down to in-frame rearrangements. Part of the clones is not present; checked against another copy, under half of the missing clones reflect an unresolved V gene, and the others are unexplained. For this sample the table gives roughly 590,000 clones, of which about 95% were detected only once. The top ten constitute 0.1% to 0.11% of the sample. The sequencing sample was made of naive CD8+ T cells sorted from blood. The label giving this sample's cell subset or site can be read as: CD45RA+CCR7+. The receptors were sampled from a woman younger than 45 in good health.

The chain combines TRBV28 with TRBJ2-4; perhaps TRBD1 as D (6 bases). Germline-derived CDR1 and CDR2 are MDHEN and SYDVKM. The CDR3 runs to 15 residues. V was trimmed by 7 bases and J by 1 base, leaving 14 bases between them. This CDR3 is CASMGASEAKNIQYF. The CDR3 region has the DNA TGTGCCAGCATGGGGGCTAGTGAGGCCAAAAACATTCAGTACTTC.

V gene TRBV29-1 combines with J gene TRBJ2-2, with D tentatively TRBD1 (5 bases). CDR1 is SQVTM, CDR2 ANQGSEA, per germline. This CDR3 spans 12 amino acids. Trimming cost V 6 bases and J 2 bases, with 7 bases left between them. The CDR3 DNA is TGCAGCGTGCAGGGAAACACCGGGGAGCTGTTTTTT. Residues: CSVQGNTGELFF.

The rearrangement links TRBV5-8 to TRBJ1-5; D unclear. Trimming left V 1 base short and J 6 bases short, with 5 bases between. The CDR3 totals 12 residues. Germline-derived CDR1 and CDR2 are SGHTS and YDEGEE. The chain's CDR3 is CASSLMLQPQHF. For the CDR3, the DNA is TGTGCCAGCAGCTTGATGCTTCAGCCCCAGCATTTT. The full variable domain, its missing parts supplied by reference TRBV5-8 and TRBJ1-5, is EAGVTQSPTHLIKTRGQQATLRCSPISGHTSVYWYQQALGLGLQFLLWYDEGEERNRGNFPPRFSGRQFPNYSSELNVNALELEDSALYLCASSLMLQPQHFGDGTRLSIL.

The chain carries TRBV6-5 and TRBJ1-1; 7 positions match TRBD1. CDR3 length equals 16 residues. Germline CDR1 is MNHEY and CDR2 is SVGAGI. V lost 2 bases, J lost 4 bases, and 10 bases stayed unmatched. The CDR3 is CASSYQPRQGPTEAFF. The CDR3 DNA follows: TGTGCCAGCAGTTACCAACCCAGACAGGGCCCCACTGAAGCTTTCTTT.

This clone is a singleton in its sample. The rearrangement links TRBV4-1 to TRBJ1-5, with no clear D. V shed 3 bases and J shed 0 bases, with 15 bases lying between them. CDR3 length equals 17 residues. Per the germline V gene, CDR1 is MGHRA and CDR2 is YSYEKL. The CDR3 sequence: CASSHGRKGHSNQPQHF. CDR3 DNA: TGCGCCAGCAGCCACGGACGGAAGGGTCATAGCAATCAGCCCCAGCATTTT.

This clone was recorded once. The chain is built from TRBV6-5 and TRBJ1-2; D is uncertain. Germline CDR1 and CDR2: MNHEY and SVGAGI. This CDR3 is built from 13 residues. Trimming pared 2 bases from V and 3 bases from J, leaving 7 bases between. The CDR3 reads CASSYGVDYGYTF. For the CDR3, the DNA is TGTGCCAGCAGTTACGGGGTGGACTATGGCTACACCTTC.

CDR3: CASSILSGVGYTF. The CDR3 nucleotides read TGTGCCAGTAGTATCTTGTCGGGGGTCGGCTACACCTTC. The rearrangement links TRBV19 to TRBJ1-2; TRBD1 might be the D (5 bases). V was clipped by 3 bases and J by 8 bases, with 13 bases between them. Germline V lookup: CDR1 LNHDA, CDR2 SQIVND (reference sequence). The CDR3 is 13 residues long.

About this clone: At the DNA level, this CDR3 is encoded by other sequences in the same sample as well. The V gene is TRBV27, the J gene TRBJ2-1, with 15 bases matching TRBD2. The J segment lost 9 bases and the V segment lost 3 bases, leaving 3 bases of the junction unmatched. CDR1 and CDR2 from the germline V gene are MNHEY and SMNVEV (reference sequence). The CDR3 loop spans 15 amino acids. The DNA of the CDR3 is TGTGCCAGCAGTTTTGGGACTAGCGGGAGGACTGAGCAGTTCTTC. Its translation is CASSFGTSGRTEQFF.

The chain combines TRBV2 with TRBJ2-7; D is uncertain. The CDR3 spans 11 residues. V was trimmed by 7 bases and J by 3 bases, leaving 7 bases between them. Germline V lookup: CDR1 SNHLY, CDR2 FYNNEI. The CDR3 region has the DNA TGTGCCAGCACTCACAGCTACGAGCAGTACTTC. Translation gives CASTHSYEQYF.

The CDR3 DNA reads TGTGCCAGCAGTGGAGAGACCCAGTACTTC. This encodes CASSGETQYF. The chain joins TRBV2 to TRBJ2-5; no definite D call. Germline values: CDR1 SNHLY, CDR2 FYNNEI. This CDR3 contains 10 residues. Trimming took off 4 bases at V and 4 bases at J, with 1 base between the two ends.

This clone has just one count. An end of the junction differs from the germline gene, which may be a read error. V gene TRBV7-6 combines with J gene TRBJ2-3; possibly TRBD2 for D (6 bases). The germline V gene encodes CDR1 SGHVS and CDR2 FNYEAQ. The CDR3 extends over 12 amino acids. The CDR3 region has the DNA TGTGCCAGCAGCGGGGACGGACTACCCATTCAATTT. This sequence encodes CASSGDGLPIQF. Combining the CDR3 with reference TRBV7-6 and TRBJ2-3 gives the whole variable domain GAGVSQSPRYKVTKRGQDVALRCDPISGHVSLYWYRQALGQGPEFLTYFNYEAQQDKSGLPNDRFSAERPEGSISTLTIQRTEQRDSAMYRCASSGDGLPIQFGPGTRLTVL.

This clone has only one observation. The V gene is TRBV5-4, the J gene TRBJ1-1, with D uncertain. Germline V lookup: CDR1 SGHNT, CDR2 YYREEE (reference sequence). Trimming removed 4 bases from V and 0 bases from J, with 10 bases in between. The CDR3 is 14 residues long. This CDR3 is CASSLEHMNTEAFF. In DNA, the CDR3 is TGTGCCAGCAGCCTGGAACATATGAACACTGAAGCTTTCTTT.

CDR3 DNA sequence: TGTGCCAGCAGTTTCGGCCACACAGATACGCAGTATTTT. Protein product: CASSFGHTDTQYF. V gene TRBV27 combines with J gene TRBJ2-3; D is uncertain. CDR3 length equals 13 residues. The V end lost 3 bases, the J end lost 2 bases, and 6 bases lay between the germline ends. CDR1 MNHEY and CDR2 SMNVEV come from the germline V gene (reference sequence).

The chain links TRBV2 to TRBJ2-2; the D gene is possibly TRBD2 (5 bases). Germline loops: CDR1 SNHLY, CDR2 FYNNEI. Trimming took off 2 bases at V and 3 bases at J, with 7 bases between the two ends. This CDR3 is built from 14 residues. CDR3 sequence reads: CASSEQDYTGELFF. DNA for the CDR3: TGTGCCAGCAGTGAACAGGACTACACCGGGGAGCTGTTTTTT.

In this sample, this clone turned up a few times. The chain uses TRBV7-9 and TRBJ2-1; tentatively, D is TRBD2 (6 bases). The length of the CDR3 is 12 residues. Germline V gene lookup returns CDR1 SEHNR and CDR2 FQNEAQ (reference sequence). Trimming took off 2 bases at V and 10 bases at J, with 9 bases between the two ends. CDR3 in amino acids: CASSLPAGEQFF. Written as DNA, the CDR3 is TGTGCCAGCAGCTTACCAGCGGGCGAGCAGTTCTTC.

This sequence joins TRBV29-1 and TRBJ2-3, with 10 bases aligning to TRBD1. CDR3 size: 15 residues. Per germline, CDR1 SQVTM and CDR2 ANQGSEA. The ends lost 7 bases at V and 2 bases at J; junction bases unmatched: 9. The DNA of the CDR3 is TGCAGCGCTGATCCCGGGACAGGGGTCACAGATACGCAGTATTTT. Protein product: CSADPGTGVTDTQYF.

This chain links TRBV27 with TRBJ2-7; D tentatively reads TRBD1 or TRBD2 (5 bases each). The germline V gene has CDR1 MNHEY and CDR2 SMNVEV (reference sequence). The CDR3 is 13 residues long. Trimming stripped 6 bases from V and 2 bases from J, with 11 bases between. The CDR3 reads CASRAGATYEQYF. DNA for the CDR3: TGTGCCAGCAGGGCCGGGGCTACCTACGAGCAGTACTTC.

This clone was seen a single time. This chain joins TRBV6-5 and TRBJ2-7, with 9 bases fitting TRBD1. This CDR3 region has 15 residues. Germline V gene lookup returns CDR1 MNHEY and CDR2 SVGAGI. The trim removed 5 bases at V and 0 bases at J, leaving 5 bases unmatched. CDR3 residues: CASSHGTGPSYEQYF. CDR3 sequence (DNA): TGTGCCAGCAGTCATGGGACAGGGCCCTCCTACGAGCAGTACTTC.

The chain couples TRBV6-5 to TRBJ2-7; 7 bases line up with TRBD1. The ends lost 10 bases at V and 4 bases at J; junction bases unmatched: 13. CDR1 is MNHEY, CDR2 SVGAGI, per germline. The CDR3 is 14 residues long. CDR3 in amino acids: CANHQGTDLYEQYF. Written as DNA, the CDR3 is TGTGCCAACCATCAAGGGACAGATCTTTACGAGCAGTACTTC.

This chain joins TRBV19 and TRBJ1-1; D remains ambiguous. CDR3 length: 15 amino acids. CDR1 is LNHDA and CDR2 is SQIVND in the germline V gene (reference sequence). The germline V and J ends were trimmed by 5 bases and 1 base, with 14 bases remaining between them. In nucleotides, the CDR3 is TGTGCCAGTAGTGTCGTGTACCCTACGAACACTGAAGCTTTCTTT. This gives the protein CASSVVYPTNTEAFF.

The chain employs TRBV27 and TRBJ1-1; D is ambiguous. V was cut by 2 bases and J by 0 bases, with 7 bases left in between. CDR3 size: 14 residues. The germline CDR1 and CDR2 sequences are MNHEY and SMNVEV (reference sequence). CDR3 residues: CASSLMGLNTEAFF. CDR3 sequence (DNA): TGTGCCAGCAGTTTAATGGGGTTGAACACTGAAGCTTTCTTT.

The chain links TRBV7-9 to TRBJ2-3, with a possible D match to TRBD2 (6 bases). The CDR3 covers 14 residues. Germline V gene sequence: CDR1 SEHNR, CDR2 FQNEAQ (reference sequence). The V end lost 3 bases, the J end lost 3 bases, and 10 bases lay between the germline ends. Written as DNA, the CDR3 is TGTGCCAGCAGCTTTTTTGGGGGGACAGATACGCAGTATTTT. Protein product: CASSFFGGTDTQYF. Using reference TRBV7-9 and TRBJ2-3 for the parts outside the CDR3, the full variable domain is DTGVSQNPRHKITKRGQNVTFRCDPISEHNRLYWYRQTLGQGPEFLTYFQNEAQLEKSRLLSDRFSAERPKGSFSTLEIQRTEQGDSAMYLCASSFFGGTDTQYFGPGTRLTVL.

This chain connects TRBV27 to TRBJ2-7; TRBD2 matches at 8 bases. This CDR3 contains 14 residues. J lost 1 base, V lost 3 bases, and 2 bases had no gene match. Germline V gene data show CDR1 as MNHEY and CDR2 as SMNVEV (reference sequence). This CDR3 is CASSFSSGSYEQYF. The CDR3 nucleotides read TGTGCCAGCAGTTTTTCTAGCGGGTCCTACGAGCAGTACTTC.

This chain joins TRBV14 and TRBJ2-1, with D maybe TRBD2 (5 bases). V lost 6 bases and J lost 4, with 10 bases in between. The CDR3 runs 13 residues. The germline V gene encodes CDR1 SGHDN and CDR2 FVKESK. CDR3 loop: CASRSGGYNEQFF. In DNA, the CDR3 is TGTGCCAGCAGATCCGGCGGGTACAATGAGCAGTTCTTC.

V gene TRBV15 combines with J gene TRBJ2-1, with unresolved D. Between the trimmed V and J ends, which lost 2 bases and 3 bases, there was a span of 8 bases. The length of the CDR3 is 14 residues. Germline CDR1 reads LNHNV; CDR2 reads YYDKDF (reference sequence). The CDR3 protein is CATSRFSDYNEQFF. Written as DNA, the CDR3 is TGTGCCACCAGCAGATTTTCAGACTACAATGAGCAGTTCTTC.

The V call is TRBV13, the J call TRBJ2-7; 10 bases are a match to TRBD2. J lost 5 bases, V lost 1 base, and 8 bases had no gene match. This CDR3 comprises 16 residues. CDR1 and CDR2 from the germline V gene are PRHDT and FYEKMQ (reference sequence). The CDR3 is CASSLAGAGGPDEQYF. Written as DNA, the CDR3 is TGTGCCAGCAGCTTAGCCGGAGCGGGAGGGCCCGACGAGCAGTACTTC.

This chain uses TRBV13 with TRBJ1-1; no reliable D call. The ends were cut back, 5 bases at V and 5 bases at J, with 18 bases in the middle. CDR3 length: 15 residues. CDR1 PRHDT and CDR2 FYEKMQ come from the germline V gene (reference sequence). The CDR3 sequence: CASSELHRMGTEAFF. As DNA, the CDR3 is TGTGCCAGCAGCGAACTACATAGGATGGGGACTGAAGCTTTCTTT.

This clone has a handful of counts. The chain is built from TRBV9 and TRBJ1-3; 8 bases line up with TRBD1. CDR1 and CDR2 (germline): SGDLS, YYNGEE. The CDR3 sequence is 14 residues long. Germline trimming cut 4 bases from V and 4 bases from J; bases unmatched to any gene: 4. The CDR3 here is CASSSTGGGNTIYF. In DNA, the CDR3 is TGTGCCAGCAGCTCTACAGGGGGAGGAAACACCATATATTTT. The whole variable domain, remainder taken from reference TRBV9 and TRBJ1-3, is DSGVTQTPKHLITATGQRVTLRCSPRSGDLSVYWYQQSLDQGLQFLIQYYNGEERAKGNILERFSAQQFPDLHSELNLSSLELGDSALYFCASSSTGGGNTIYFGEGSWLTVV.

In DNA, the CDR3 is TGTGCCAGCAGCTTCGCAGGGGCTACTACTGAAGCTTTCTTT. It translates to CASSFAGATTEAFF. The chain employs TRBV13 and TRBJ1-1; possibly TRBD1 for D (6 bases). The CDR3 totals 14 residues. Per germline, CDR1 PRHDT and CDR2 FYEKMQ (reference sequence). V was pared by 3 bases and J by 5 bases, with 13 bases between.

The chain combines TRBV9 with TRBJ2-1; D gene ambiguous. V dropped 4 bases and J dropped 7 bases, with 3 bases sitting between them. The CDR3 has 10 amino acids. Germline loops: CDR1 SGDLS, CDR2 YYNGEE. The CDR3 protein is CASSPNEQFF. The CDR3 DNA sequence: TGTGCCAGCAGCCCAAATGAGCAGTTCTTC.